These 27 T cell receptor beta chains originate from one sample sequenced in a study of identical twins. TCRdb passed the 5' RACE reads through MiXCR, listing each CDR3 protein once. The table has 700,000 to 950,000 distinct CDR3 sequences, 9% to 15% seen once. These records were also assigned to another study, of yellow fever vaccine responses in identical twins.

The specimen sequenced was PBMCs. These receptors were taken from a woman aged 18-29 years in good health.

The chain couples TRBV12-3 or TRBV12-4 to TRBJ2-2; 10 bases align to TRBD2. The CDR3 spans 15 residues. V was clipped by 5 bases and J by 6 bases; unmatched bases: 6. CDR3 sequence (DNA): TGTGCCAGCAGTGCGGGACTAGCGATGGCCGGGGAGCTGTTTTTT. This gives the protein CASSAGLAMAGELFF.

This clonotype showed up just a few times. The chain is built from TRBV2 and TRBJ1-5, with 7 bases lining up with TRBD1. The germline V gene encodes CDR1 SNHLY and CDR2 FYNNEI. Trimming removed 2 bases from V and 7 bases from J; junction bases left unmatched: 14. The CDR3 has 17 amino acids. CDR3 protein: CASSEIGRPGGSQPQHF. The CDR3, as DNA: TGTGCCAGCAGTGAAATTGGTAGGCCAGGGGGGAGCCAGCCCCAGCATTTT.

The sample holds many counts of this clonotype. J is TRBJ2-5 and V is TRBV4-1; 8 bases agree with TRBD2. In germline, CDR1 is MGHRA, CDR2 YSYEKL. The CDR3 covers 15 residues. After removal of 1 base from V and 4 bases from J, the junction contained 5 bases not matched to a gene. The CDR3 DNA reads as TGCGCCAGCAGCCAAGGGAAGCGGGAGCGAGAGACCCAGTACTTC. This codes for CASSQGKRERETQYF.

This clonotype was recorded a few times. The chain employs TRBV5-1 and TRBJ2-1; 8 nucleotides match TRBD1. CDR1 is SGHRS and CDR2 is YFSETQ in the germline V gene. There are 16 residues in the CDR3. V shed 4 bases and J 3 bases; nucleotides not matched to a gene: 9. The DNA of the CDR3 is TGCGCCAGCAGCCAAGGGACAGGTAAAGGCTACAATGAGCAGTTCTTC. It codes for CASSQGTGKGYNEQFF.

This clonotype was counted a few times. V and J are TRBV11-2 and TRBJ2-2; 9 bases are shared with TRBD1. The V gene's germline CDR1 is SGHAT and CDR2 FQNNGV. V gave up 5 bases and J gave up 2 bases; unmatched junction bases: 12. The CDR3 covers 18 residues. The CDR3 loop is CASSLRDRDLFNTGELFF. CDR3 bases: TGTGCCAGCAGCCTCCGGGACAGGGACCTATTCAACACCGGGGAGCTGTTTTTT.

The rearrangement uses TRBV20-1 and TRBJ2-1, with a weak D call TRBD2 (6 bases). Trimming cost V 2 bases and J 0 bases, with 11 bases left between them. The CDR3 consists of 15 residues. The V gene's germline CDR1 is DFQATT and CDR2 SNEGSKA (reference sequence). The CDR3 DNA is TGCAGTGCTAGAAGTAGCGGCCGCTCCTACAATGAGCAGTTCTTC. Amino acid sequence: CSARSSGRSYNEQFF.

This clonotype turned up a few times. The genes are TRBV9 and TRBJ2-3; D tentatively fits TRBD1 or TRBD2 (6 bases each). Per the germline V gene, CDR1 is SGDLS and CDR2 is YYNGEE. The ends were cut back, 0 bases at V and 6 bases at J, with 14 bases in the middle. The CDR3 consists of 15 residues. The CDR3 loop is CASSVAGGLEDTQYF. As DNA, the CDR3 is TGTGCCAGCAGCGTAGCCGGGGGCCTCGAGGATACGCAGTATTTT.

The table lists this clonotype with a few counts. The CDR3 loop is CATSESSGSYRYNEQFF. The CDR3 DNA reads TGTGCCACCAGTGAATCTAGCGGGAGTTATAGGTACAATGAGCAGTTCTTC. V gene TRBV24-1 combines with J gene TRBJ2-1; TRBD2 aligns across 10 bases. The junction had 9 bases not matched to a gene; V was cut back by 4 bases and J by 4 bases. CDR3 length: 17 residues. In germline, CDR1 is KGHDR, CDR2 SFDVKD.

The V gene is TRBV3-1, the J gene TRBJ2-3; D call uncertain. Germline CDR1 is LGHDT and CDR2 is YNNKEL (reference sequence). CDR3 length equals 18 residues. The germline V and J ends were trimmed by 0 bases and 0 bases, with 16 bases remaining between them. In DNA, the CDR3 is TGTGCCAGCAGCCAAGATCTCGCTTTGGGCCTAAGCACAGATACGCAGTATTTT. The encoded protein is CASSQDLALGLSTDTQYF.

V gene TRBV20-1 combines with J gene TRBJ2-3, with D possibly called TRBD1 or TRBD2 (7 bases each). The germline CDR1 and CDR2 sequences are DFQATT and SNEGSKA (reference sequence). V lost 3 bases and J 5 bases, leaving 15 bases between the germline ends. The length of the CDR3 is 14 residues. The CDR3 nucleotides are TGCAGTGCTAGCTTACAGGGGAGGGGAGATACGCAGTATTTT. It yields the protein CSASLQGRGDTQYF.

This chain links TRBV7-9 with TRBJ2-7; no firm D call. V was cut by 5 bases and J by 5 bases, with 19 bases left in between. Germline V gene data show CDR1 as SEHNR and CDR2 as FQNEAQ (reference sequence). This CDR3 region has 15 residues. The CDR3 region is CASSLDWDPLHEQYV. DNA for the CDR3: TGTGCCAGCAGCCTAGATTGGGATCCCCTCCACGAGCAGTACGTC.

This clonotype was counted only a few times. CDR3 amino acids: CASSWRESYEQYF. The CDR3 DNA is TGTGCCAGCAGTTGGAGGGAGTCCTACGAGCAGTACTTC. V gene TRBV27 combines with J gene TRBJ2-7; possible D gene TRBD2, 6 bases. Trimming pared 4 bases from V and 1 base from J, leaving 8 bases between. CDR1 and CDR2 (germline): MNHEY, SMNVEV (reference sequence). The CDR3 totals 13 residues.

The rearrangement links TRBV7-2 to TRBJ1-4, with a weak D call TRBD1 (5 bases). The CDR3 is 16 amino acids. V lost 0 bases and J 1 base, leaving 9 bases between the germline ends. The V gene's germline CDR1 is SGHTA and CDR2 FQGNSA. The CDR3 spells CASSLASQGTNEKLFF. DNA of the CDR3: TGTGCCAGCAGCTTAGCCTCTCAGGGAACTAATGAAAAACTGTTTTTT.

This rearrangement joins TRBV20-1 to TRBJ2-1; 11 nucleotides agree with TRBD1. Trimming at V came to 6 bases and at J to 7 bases, leaving 5 bases not matched to a gene. CDR1 DFQATT and CDR2 SNEGSKA come from the germline V gene (reference sequence). CDR3 length equals 13 residues. The DNA of the CDR3 is TGCAGTGCGTGGGACAGGGGGGGGAATGAGCAGTTCTTC. Residues: CSAWDRGGNEQFF.

The rearrangement joins TRBV9 to TRBJ2-3, with a possible D match to TRBD1 (6 bases). The CDR3 extends over 16 amino acids. Germline CDR1 is SGDLS and CDR2 is YYNGEE. V was cut by 0 bases and J by 2 bases, with 13 bases left in between. The CDR3 nucleotides are TGTGCCAGCAGCGTAGGGGACAAGCGTCTCACAGATACGCAGTATTTT. It encodes CASSVGDKRLTDTQYF.

This clonotype occurred a few times. This chain joins TRBV5-1 and TRBJ2-5; D gene uncertain. The CDR3 extends over 13 amino acids. Germline V CDR1 and CDR2: SGHRS, YFSETQ. V was pared by 2 bases and J by 2 bases, with 7 bases between. CDR3 nucleotides: TGCGCCAGCAGCTTTAACGTACAAGAGACCCAGTACTTC. It yields the protein CASSFNVQETQYF.

This chain uses TRBV28 with TRBJ2-7; possibly TRBD1 for D (6 bases). Looked up from germline, CDR1 is MDHEN and CDR2 is SYDVKM. CDR3 length equals 14 residues. V gave up 6 bases and J gave up 3 bases, with 15 bases separating them. The CDR3 nucleotides are TGTGCCAGCAGCCCGACAGGCCTCAACTACGAGCAGTACGTC. Its translation is CASSPTGLNYEQYV.

J is TRBJ1-1 and V is TRBV18; no clear D gene. The CDR3 runs 16 residues. With 0 bases removed from V and 0 bases from J, the gap between germline ends came to 11 bases. CDR1 and CDR2 (germline): KGHSH, LQKENI. The CDR3 sequence is CASSPPYGTMNTEAFF. The CDR3 bases are TGTGCCAGCTCACCACCGTACGGAACCATGAACACTGAAGCTTTCTTT. Supplemented by reference TRBV18 and TRBJ1-1, the full variable domain reads NAGVMQNPRHLVRRRGQEARLRCSPMKGHSHVYWYRQLPEEGLKFMVYLQKENIIDESGMPKERFSAEFPKEGPSILRIQQVVRGDSAAYFCASSPPYGTMNTEAFFGQGTRLTVV.

V is TRBV6-1 and J is TRBJ2-2; 8 bases map to TRBD1. The CDR3 is 15 residues long. Unmatched junction bases numbered 6, after V lost 7 bases and J lost 2 bases. Looked up from germline, CDR1 is MNHNS and CDR2 is SASEGT. The CDR3 bases are TGTGCCAGCAAGCTAACAGGGGGTAACACCGGGGAGCTGTTTTTT. Its translation is CASKLTGGNTGELFF.

This clonotype was seen only a few times. The chain links TRBV5-5 to TRBJ2-1, with D unclear. This CDR3 contains 16 residues. Germline V lookup: CDR1 SGHKS, CDR2 YYEKEE (reference sequence). V was clipped by 0 bases and J by 2 bases, with 12 bases between them. As DNA, the CDR3 is TGTGCCAGCAGCTTGGCAAGCAGGCTAACCTACAATGAGCAGTTCTTC. Encoded protein: CASSLASRLTYNEQFF.

J is TRBJ2-1 and V is TRBV7-6, with 7 positions matching TRBD2. CDR1 is SGHVS and CDR2 is FNYEAQ in the germline V gene. The V gene end was trimmed by 4 bases and the J gene end by 2 bases; junction bases not matched to a gene: 5. CDR3 length: 15 residues. Here the CDR3 DNA reads TGTGCCAGCAGCTCGCTAGCGGCGGCCTACAATGAGCAGTTCTTC. It yields the protein CASSSLAAAYNEQFF.

This clonotype occurred a few times. The V and J genes are TRBV9 and TRBJ1-1, with D perhaps TRBD1 (6 bases). Germline assignment: CDR1 SGDLS and CDR2 YYNGEE. V shed 0 bases and J shed 5 bases, with 14 bases lying between them. The CDR3 covers 15 residues. The CDR3 nucleotides are TGTGCCAGCAGCGTAGAGGCAGGGGCGGGGACTGAAGCTTTCTTT. It specifies CASSVEAGAGTEAFF.

This clonotype has a handful of counts. V usage is TRBV7-3 and J usage is TRBJ2-3; D is unclear. Germline V lookup: CDR1 SGHTA, CDR2 FQGTGA. Trimming pared 7 bases from V and 0 bases from J, leaving 14 bases between. CDR3 length equals 15 residues. CDR3 sequence reads: CASKLSAASTDTQYF. The CDR3 DNA is TGTGCCAGCAAACTGAGCGCTGCTAGCACAGATACGCAGTATTTT.

The rearrangement links TRBV2 to TRBJ1-1, with D maybe TRBD1 (5 bases). V lost 4 bases, J lost 5 bases, and 14 bases lay in between. The V gene's germline CDR1 is SNHLY and CDR2 FYNNEI. The CDR3 has 14 amino acids. CDR3 nucleotides: TGTGCCAGCAGTGTACAAGGGGATGGAACTGAAGCTTTCTTT. Translation: CASSVQGDGTEAFF.

This clonotype was seen a handful of times. The chain couples TRBV11-1 to TRBJ1-1; 7 positions match TRBD1. The CDR3 runs 13 residues. V trimming: 7 bases; J trimming: 1 base; junction bases outside the gene matches: 3. Germline assignment: CDR1 SGHAT and CDR2 FQDESV (reference sequence). In DNA, the CDR3 is TGTGCCAGCAAGGGGGCGGAGAACACTGAAGCTTTCTTT. Protein: CASKGAENTEAFF.

This clonotype was observed a few times. V and J are TRBV6-1 and TRBJ1-3, with 7 positions matching TRBD1. CDR1 is MNHNS and CDR2 is SASEGT in the germline V gene. V trimming: 5 bases; J trimming: 0 bases; junction bases outside the gene matches: 4. This CDR3 region has 15 residues. The CDR3 DNA reads as TGTGCCAGCAGTCCGGACAGGATCTCTGGAAACACCATATATTTT. Translating it yields CASSPDRISGNTIYF.

The chain carries TRBV2 and TRBJ1-3, with 8 bases aligning to TRBD1. The CDR3 is made up of 14 amino acids. V was clipped by 6 bases and J by 4 bases; unmatched bases: 5. Germline CDR1 and CDR2: SNHLY and FYNNEI. CDR3 bases: TGTGCCAGCAGCGCGACAGGGGCCGGAAACACCATATATTTT. Amino acid sequence: CASSATGAGNTIYF. The variable domain in full, completed from reference TRBV2 and TRBJ1-3, reads EPEVTQTPSHQVTQMGQEVILRCVPISNHLYFYWYRQILGQKVEFLVSFYNNEISEKSEIFDDQFSVERPDGSNFTLKIRSTKLEDSAMYFCASSATGAGNTIYFGEGSWLTVV.